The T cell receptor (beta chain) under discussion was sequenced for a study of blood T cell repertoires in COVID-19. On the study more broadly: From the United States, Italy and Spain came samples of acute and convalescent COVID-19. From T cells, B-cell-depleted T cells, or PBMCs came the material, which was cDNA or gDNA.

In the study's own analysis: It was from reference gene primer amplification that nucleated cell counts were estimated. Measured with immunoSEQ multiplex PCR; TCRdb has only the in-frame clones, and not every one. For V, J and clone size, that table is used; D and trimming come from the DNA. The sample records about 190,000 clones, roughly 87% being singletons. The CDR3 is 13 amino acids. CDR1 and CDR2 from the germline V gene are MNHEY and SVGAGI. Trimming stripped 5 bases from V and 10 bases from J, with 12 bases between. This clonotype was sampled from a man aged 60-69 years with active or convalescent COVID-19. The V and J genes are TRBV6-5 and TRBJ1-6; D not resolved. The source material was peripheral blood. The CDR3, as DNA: TGTGCCAGCAGTCCCCAGTCGGGGTCACCCCTCCACTTT. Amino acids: CASSPQSGSPLHF.